Detailed here is one T cell receptor (beta chain). The data were taken from a study of early T cells in non-severe SARS-CoV-2 infection. TCRdb ran MiXCR on the 5' RACE reads and lists one entry per CDR3 protein. The repertoire consists of 45,000 to 70,000 distinct CDR3 sequences, with roughly 10% occurring once and the leading ten covering around 9.6%. This clonotype was obtained from an adult who was a healthcare worker with PCR-confirmed SARS-CoV-2 infection or an uninfected control (not recorded which). Sequencing was done on a sample of whole blood.

CDR3 nucleotides: TGTGCCAGCAGTAAGATCTACAGGGCAGAGACCCAGTACTTC. Its protein is CASSKIYRAETQYF. The chain employs TRBV28 and TRBJ2-5; D possibly corresponds to TRBD1 (6 bases). V was trimmed by 5 bases and J by 4 bases, leaving 14 bases between them. Germline V gene lookup returns CDR1 MDHEN and CDR2 SYDVKM. The length of the CDR3 is 14 residues. Looking up the rest from reference TRBV28 and TRBJ2-5 gives the full variable domain: DVKVTQSSRYLVKRTGEKVFLECVQDMDHENMFWYRQDPGLGLRLIYFSYDVKMKEKGDIPEGYSVSREKKERFSLILESASTNQTSMYLCASSKIYRAETQYFGPGTRLLVL.